These 14 T cell receptor beta chains were all obtained from the same sample, sequenced in a study of molecular identifiers for immune sequencing clone quantification (dated by TCRdb to 2016 to 2019). Library preparation used PCR. The data were produced on a NextSeq 500. TCRdb trimmed the raw reads at Q25, called clones with MiXCR and kept productive beta chains. Each CDR3 protein gets just one entry, which takes the most common genes and DNA from the rows behind it. Present in this sample are about 330,000 distinct CDR3 sequences, roughly 24% of which were seen just once. 0.65% to 0.95% of the sample comes from the top ten. Sequencing was performed on naive CD8+ T cells from blood, with Jurkat cell RNA spiked in. Sample cell subset or site, as interpreted from the label and publication: FACS-sorted CD8+CD4-CCR7+CD45RA+ naive T cells. Source of these receptors: a human donor in good health. Some libraries in this study had Jurkat cell RNA spiked in.

Of note for this clonotype: The junction differs from germline at one of its ends, possibly a read error. The chain recombines TRBV27 with TRBJ2-3; 8 nucleotides line up with TRBD2. Germline lookup yields CDR1 MNHEY and CDR2 SMNVEV (reference sequence). CDR3 size: 17 residues. The CDR3 bases are TGTGCCAGCCTCCCCGCGGGGTTAGCGGGGTCCACATATACGCAGTATTTT. Protein product: CASLPAGLAGSTYTQYF.

This clonotype was detected many times. The chain couples TRBV7-9 to TRBJ1-1; D is ambiguous. Trimming took off 4 bases at V and 1 base at J, with 7 bases between the two ends. CDR1 is SEHNR and CDR2 is FQNEAQ in the germline V gene (reference sequence). This CDR3 contains 13 residues. The CDR3 loop reads CASSYPENTEAFF. The CDR3 region has the DNA TGTGCCAGCAGCTATCCAGAGAACACTGAAGCTTTCTTT.

The chain is built from TRBV11-2 and TRBJ2-1, with D possibly TRBD2 on 6 matching bases. Trimming took off 4 bases at V and 3 bases at J, with 10 bases between the two ends. The CDR3 contains 14 residues. Germline V gene sequence: CDR1 SGHAT, CDR2 FQNNGV. CDR3 sequence: CASSSRESYNEQFF. DNA of the CDR3: TGTGCCAGCAGCTCCCGGGAGAGCTACAATGAGCAGTTCTTC.

This clonotype was seen many times. The CDR3 DNA follows: TGTGCCAGCAGCTTAAAGGGGGAAACCTACGAGCAGTACTTC. This encodes CASSLKGETYEQYF. V usage is TRBV7-9 and J usage is TRBJ2-7; possible D gene TRBD1, 6 bases. CDR3 length: 14 residues. Trimming pared 2 bases from V and 2 bases from J, leaving 10 bases between. Germline V lookup: CDR1 SEHNR, CDR2 FQNEAQ (reference sequence).

Concerning this clonotype: A much larger clone is a single base away; this may be a read error. CDR3 residues: CASGTGPYGYTF. In nucleotides, the CDR3 is TGTGCCAGTGGTACGGGCCCTTATGGCTACACCTTC. V and J are TRBV19 and TRBJ1-2; the D is unclear. Germline loops: CDR1 LNHDA, CDR2 SQIVND (reference sequence). The CDR3 has 12 residues. The ends were cut back, 8 bases at V and 5 bases at J, with 12 bases in the middle. The full variable domain, with the rest looked up from reference TRBV19 and TRBJ1-2, is DGGITQSPKYLFRKEGQNVTLSCEQNLNHDAMYWYRQDPGQGLRLIYYSQIVNDFQKGDIAEGYSVSREKKESFPLTVTSAQKNPTAFYLCASGTGPYGYTFGSGTRLTVV.

This clonotype was recorded a few times. The chain uses TRBV6-2 or TRBV6-3 and TRBJ2-3; no clear D gene. The V gene's germline CDR1 is MNHEY and CDR2 SVGEGT. The CDR3 contains 16 residues. Trimming took off 6 bases at V and 2 bases at J, with 18 bases between the two ends. The CDR3 sequence: CASSPFRSRVTDTQYF. The CDR3 region has the DNA TGTGCCAGCAGCCCCTTCCGCTCCCGGGTCACAGATACGCAGTATTTT.

Points on this clonotype: A read error may be the cause here, since a much bigger clone is one base away. The rearrangement uses TRBV9 and TRBJ2-3; D gene unclear. Germline CDR1 SGDLS, CDR2 YYNGEE. The CDR3 contains 13 residues. The V and J ends lost 3 bases and 5 bases respectively, with 10 bases between them. CDR3 sequence reads: CASSASLIDTQYF. In DNA, the CDR3 is TGTGCCAGCAGCGCCTCCTTAATAGATACGCAGTATTTT.

In this sample, this clonotype turned up many times. This chain joins TRBV7-9 and TRBJ2-3; D call uncertain. The CDR3 totals 15 residues. V was pared by 5 bases and J by 1 base, with 13 bases between. Germline V gives CDR1 SEHNR, CDR2 FQNEAQ (reference sequence). The CDR3, as DNA: TGTGCCAGCAGCCCCACCGGGTCCCGCACAGATACGCAGTATTTT. This gives the protein CASSPTGSRTDTQYF.

Remarks on this clonotype: This sequence may be a read error, since a much larger clone differs from it by one base. The CDR3 sequence is CASKRTGGLTAAFF. In nucleotides, the CDR3 is TGTGCCAGCAAACGGACAGGGGGCCTCACTGCAGCTTTCTTT. J is TRBJ1-1 and V is TRBV27, with TRBD1 identical over 11 bases. This CDR3 spans 14 amino acids. Germline V CDR1 and CDR2: MNHEY, SMNVEV (reference sequence).

This chain uses TRBV20-1 with TRBJ2-3; no definite D call. The CDR3 is 14 residues long. Per germline, CDR1 DFQATT and CDR2 SNEGSKA (reference sequence). The V end lost 4 bases, the J end lost 3 bases, and 14 bases lay between the germline ends. CDR3 residues: CSAIQLWVTDTQYF. CDR3 nucleotides: TGCAGTGCTATACAGTTGTGGGTGACAGATACGCAGTATTTT.

This clonotype occurred a few times. The V gene is TRBV13, the J gene TRBJ1-2; TRBD1 aligns across 7 bases. This CDR3 is built from 14 residues. With 4 bases clipped from V and 4 bases from J, the junction kept 6 bases outside the gene matches. Germline V lookup: CDR1 PRHDT, CDR2 FYEKMQ (reference sequence). The CDR3 reads CASSSQGVGYGYTF. For the CDR3, the DNA is TGTGCCAGCAGCTCCCAGGGGGTCGGCTATGGCTACACCTTC.

V gene TRBV12-3 or TRBV12-4 combines with J gene TRBJ2-7; 7 bases are a match to TRBD1. The CDR3 runs to 14 residues. The J segment lost 2 bases and the V segment lost 6 bases, leaving 7 bases of the junction unmatched. The CDR3 region is CASSAHDRAYEQYF. In DNA form, the CDR3 reads TGTGCCAGCAGCGCCCATGACAGGGCCTACGAGCAGTACTTC.

This clonotype was seen many times. The CDR3 loop is CASSPETGWSGTEAFF. DNA of the CDR3: TGTGCCAGCAGCCCCGAGACAGGGTGGTCGGGAACTGAAGCTTTCTTT. The chain employs TRBV28 and TRBJ1-1; 7 positions agree with TRBD1. The V and J ends lost 6 bases and 5 bases, in that order; junction bases with no gene match: 15. This CDR3 spans 16 amino acids. CDR1 is MDHEN, CDR2 SYDVKM, per germline. The full variable domain, in which reference TRBV28 and TRBJ1-1 provide the parts outside the CDR3, is DVKVTQSSRYLVKRTGEKVFLECVQDMDHENMFWYRQDPGLGLRLIYFSYDVKMKEKGDIPEGYSVSREKKERFSLILESASTNQTSMYLCASSPETGWSGTEAFFGQGTRLTVV.

The chain employs TRBV19 and TRBJ1-2, with D possibly being TRBD1 (6 bases). The length of the CDR3 is 14 residues. Looked up from germline, CDR1 is LNHDA and CDR2 is SQIVND (reference sequence). V was cut by 4 bases and J by 2 bases, with 11 bases left in between. CDR3 region: CASSTRTANYGYTF. CDR3 bases: TGTGCCAGTAGTACCCGGACAGCCAACTATGGCTACACCTTC.